This is a list of T cell receptor beta chains from one sample in a study of shared clonotypes between healthy human individuals. Here immunoSEQ multiplex PCR was the method, and the copy in TCRdb shows in-frame clones only, minus some. This table has some 2,000,000 clones, roughly 94% appearing once. The sample taken for sequencing was naive CD8+ T cells sorted from blood. These receptor sequences come from a man younger than 35 in good health. CDR3s include the opening cysteine and the closing phenylalanine or tryptophan. D genes are given only for firm matches. Where a row states a size, it is once, few, many or the class of an expanded clone; other rows omit it.

j_call,clone_size,v_call,d_call,cdr3_aa,cdr3_nt
TRBJ1-5,-,TRBV18,TRBD1,CASSPGQASSKQPQHF,TGTGCCAGCTCACCGGGACAGGCCTCCTCGAAGCAGCCCCAGCATTTT
TRBJ2-7,-,TRBV6-1,TRBD1,CASSPGTVAEQYF,TGTGCCAGCAGTCCCGGGACAGTCGCCGAGCAGTACTTC
TRBJ2-7,-,TRBV6-6,-,CASSLNGDLYEQYF,TGTGCCAGCAGTCTTAATGGGGACCTCTACGAGCAGTACTTC
TRBJ2-1,-,TRBV7-6,-,CASSPLGGNEQFF,TGTGCCAGCAGCCCACTAGGGGGCAATGAGCAGTTCTTC
TRBJ1-1,-,TRBV6-1,-,CASSEDVVNTEAFF,TGTGCCAGCAGTGAGGACGTGGTAAACACTGAAGCTTTCTTT
TRBJ2-6,-,TRBV5-1,-,CASSLGQGLAGANVLTF,TGCGCCAGCAGCCTGGGGCAGGGGCTCGCTGGGGCCAACGTCCTGACTTTC
TRBJ2-7,-,TRBV27,-,CASSLSPGSPYEQYF,TGTGCCAGCAGTTTATCCCCGGGCAGTCCCTACGAGCAGTACTTC
TRBJ2-1,-,TRBV4-1,TRBD1,CASSPGTGVGNEQFF,TGCGCCAGCAGTCCCGGGACAGGGGTGGGCAATGAGCAGTTCTTC
TRBJ1-4,-,TRBV5-1,TRBD1,CASSVQQGATNEKLFF,TGCGCCAGCAGCGTTCAACAGGGGGCAACTAATGAAAAACTGTTTTTT
TRBJ2-7,once,TRBV5-1,TRBD1,CASSLGSPGTVYEQYF,TGCGCCAGCAGCTTGGGCTCGCCCGGGACAGTTTACGAGCAGTACTTC
TRBJ1-4,-,TRBV28,-,CASNNRVVDEKLFF,TGTGCCAGCAATAACAGGGTCGTGGATGAAAAACTGTTTTTT
TRBJ1-2,-,TRBV7-6,TRBD1,CASSLAWGQGADYGYTF,TGTGCCAGCAGCTTAGCGTGGGGACAGGGGGCGGACTATGGCTACACCTTC
TRBJ2-7,-,TRBV7-9,-,CASSPNVGRQVPEQYF,TGTGCCAGCAGCCCCAACGTTGGGCGCCAGGTCCCCGAGCAGTACTTC
TRBJ1-1,once,TRBV6-5,-,CASSYNGQRYTEAFF,TGTGCCAGCAGTTACAATGGACAACGATACACTGAAGCTTTCTTT
TRBJ2-7,-,TRBV13,-,CASSLRGGYEQYF,TGTGCCAGCAGTCTTAGGGGTGGCTACGAGCAGTACTTC
TRBJ2-7,-,TRBV2,-,CASSATPGIQTYEQYF,TGTGCCAGCAGTGCCACCCCCGGGATCCAAACCTACGAGCAGTACTTC
TRBJ2-7,-,TRBV5-6,TRBD1,CASSYPGQGDDEQYF,TGTGCCAGCAGCTACCCGGGACAGGGAGACGACGAGCAGTACTTC
TRBJ2-3,-,TRBV9,-,CASSVGTSSTDTQYF,TGTGCCAGCAGCGTAGGAACGAGTAGCACAGATACGCAGTATTTT
TRBJ1-1,-,TRBV4-1,-,CASSQVFPPGMNTEAFF,TGCGCCAGCAGCCAAGTTTTTCCCCCTGGGATGAACACTGAAGCTTTCTTT
TRBJ1-1,-,TRBV27,-,CASSSGAYTEAFF,TGTGCCAGCAGTTCGGGGGCGTACACTGAAGCTTTCTTT
TRBJ2-5,once,TRBV9,-,CASRGLSETQYF,TGTGCCAGCAGGGGCTTATCAGAGACCCAGTACTTC
TRBJ2-5,-,TRBV4-2,TRBD1,CASSRTGEETQYF,TGTGCCAGCAGCCGGACAGGGGAAGAGACCCAGTACTTC
TRBJ2-7,-,TRBV4-1,-,CASSQGPSVIDEQYF,TGCGCCAGCAGCCAAGGGCCCTCCGTAATAGACGAGCAGTACTTC
TRBJ1-1,-,TRBV9,-,CASSVTRDIGFNTEAFF,TGTGCCAGCAGCGTGACCCGGGACATAGGGTTCAACACTGAAGCTTTCTTT
TRBJ2-5,-,TRBV6-5,-,CASSYGLGETQYF,TGTGCCAGCAGTTACGGGCTAGGAGAGACCCAGTACTTC
TRBJ2-3,-,TRBV9,-,CASSLGSTDTQYF,TGTGCCAGCAGCCTCGGTAGCACAGATACGCAGTATTTT
TRBJ2-7,-,TRBV4-1,TRBD2,CASRGTSGGHEQYF,TGCGCCAGCCGGGGGACTAGCGGGGGCCACGAGCAGTACTTC
TRBJ1-1,-,TRBV6-6,-,CASTEGYTEAFF,TGTGCCAGCACCGAAGGATACACTGAAGCTTTCTTT
TRBJ1-1,-,TRBV10-2,-,CASSAGTAMNTEAFF,TGCGCCAGCAGTGCCGGGACGGCTATGAACACTGAAGCTTTCTTT
TRBJ1-2,-,TRBV7-9,-,CASSLSAGNYGYTF,TGTGCCAGCAGCTTATCGGCGGGCAACTATGGCTACACCTTC
TRBJ1-1,-,TRBV5-6,-,CASSFSMNTEAFF,TGTGCCAGCAGCTTCAGTATGAACACTGAAGCTTTCTTT
TRBJ1-2,-,TRBV29-1,-,CSVEVFEGAEPGYTF,TGCAGCGTTGAAGTGTTCGAGGGAGCTGAACCTGGCTACACCTTC
TRBJ2-3,once,TRBV27,-,CASSSLILADTQYF,TGTGCCAGCAGTTCCCTTATACTAGCAGATACGCAGTATTTT
TRBJ2-1,-,TRBV7-9,TRBD2,CASSPLAGGHNEQFF,TGTGCCAGCAGCCCCTTGGCGGGAGGGCACAATGAGCAGTTCTTC
TRBJ2-1,-,TRBV10-1,-,CASSGGQAPGNEQFF,TGCGCCAGCAGTGGAGGGCAAGCTCCGGGCAATGAGCAGTTCTTC
TRBJ2-2,-,TRBV4-3,-,CASSQDGGGGSGELFF,TGCGCCAGCAGCCAAGATGGCGGTGGGGGGAGCGGGGAGCTGTTTTTT
TRBJ2-7,-,TRBV2,-,CASSELSGDSYEQYF,TGTGCCAGCAGTGAACTTAGCGGTGACTCATACGAGCAGTACTTC
TRBJ2-7,-,TRBV27,-,CASGYQGYEQYF,TGTGCCAGCGGATACCAGGGGTACGAGCAGTACTTC
TRBJ1-3,-,TRBV4-3,-,CASSQDYRGASGNTIYF,TGCGCCAGCAGCCAAGATTATCGGGGGGCCTCTGGAAACACCATATATTTT
TRBJ2-7,-,TRBV10-3,TRBD1,CAISESDFRDRASYEQYF,TGTGCCATCAGTGAGTCTGACTTCCGGGACAGGGCGTCCTACGAGCAGTACTTC
TRBJ2-7,-,TRBV28,-,CASSLGTHEQYF,TGTGCCAGCAGTTTAGGGACCCACGAGCAGTACTTC
TRBJ2-7,-,TRBV4-1,-,CASSQGAGSTYEQYF,TGCGCCAGCAGCCAAGGGGCAGGTTCAACGTACGAGCAGTACTTC
TRBJ2-7,-,TRBV30,TRBD1,CAWSTGALTEQYF,TGTGCCTGGAGTACAGGGGCCCTAACCGAGCAGTACTTC
TRBJ1-3,-,TRBV11-2,-,CASSLNPRASGNTIYF,TGTGCCAGCAGCTTAAACCCAAGGGCCTCTGGAAACACCATATATTTT
TRBJ2-1,once,TRBV28,TRBD2,CASSYPRTPVRAGDYNEQFF,TGTGCCAGCAGCTATCCTAGGACCCCCGTGCGAGCGGGGGACTACAATGAGCAGTTCTTC
TRBJ1-1,-,TRBV19,-,CASSIAGRGLEAFF,TGTGCCAGTAGTATAGCAGGCAGGGGCCTTGAAGCTTTCTTT